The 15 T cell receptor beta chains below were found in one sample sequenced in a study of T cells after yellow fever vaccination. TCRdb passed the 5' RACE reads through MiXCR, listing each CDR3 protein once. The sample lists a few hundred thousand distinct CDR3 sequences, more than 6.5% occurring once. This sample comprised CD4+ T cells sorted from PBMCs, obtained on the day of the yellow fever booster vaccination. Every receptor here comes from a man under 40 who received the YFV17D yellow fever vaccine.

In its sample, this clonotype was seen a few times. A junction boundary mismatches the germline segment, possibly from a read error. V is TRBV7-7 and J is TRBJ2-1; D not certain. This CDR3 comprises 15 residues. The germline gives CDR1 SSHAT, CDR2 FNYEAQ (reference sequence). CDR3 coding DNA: TGTGCTAGCAGCTTTGTCTGGAGCTCCTACAATGAGCAGTTCTTC. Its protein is CASSFVWSSYNEQFF.

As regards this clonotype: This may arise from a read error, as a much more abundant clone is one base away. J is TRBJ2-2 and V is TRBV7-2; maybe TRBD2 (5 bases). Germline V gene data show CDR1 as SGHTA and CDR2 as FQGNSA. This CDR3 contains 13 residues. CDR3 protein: CASSAANTGELLF. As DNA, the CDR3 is TGTGCCAGCAGCGCAGCGAACACCGGGGAGCTGCTTTTT.

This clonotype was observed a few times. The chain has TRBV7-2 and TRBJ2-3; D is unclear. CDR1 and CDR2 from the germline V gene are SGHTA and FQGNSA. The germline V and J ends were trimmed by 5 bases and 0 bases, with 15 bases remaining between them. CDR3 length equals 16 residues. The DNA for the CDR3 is TGTGCCAGCAGCCGCCCGAGGCAACCTAGCACAGATACGCAGTATTTT. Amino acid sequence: CASSRPRQPSTDTQYF.

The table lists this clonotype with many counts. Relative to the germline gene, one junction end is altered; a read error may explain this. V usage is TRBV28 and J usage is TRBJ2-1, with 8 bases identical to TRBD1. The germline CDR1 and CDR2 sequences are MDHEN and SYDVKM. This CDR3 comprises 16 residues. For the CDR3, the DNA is TGTGCCAGCAGCTCGCAGGGACAGGCTTCCTTCAATGAGCAGTTCTTC. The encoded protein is CASSSQGQASFNEQFF. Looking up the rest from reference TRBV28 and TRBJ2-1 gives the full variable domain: DVKVTQSSRYLVKRTGEKVFLECVQDMDHENMFWYRQDPGLGLRLIYFSYDVKMKEKGDIPEGYSVSREKKERFSLILESASTNQTSMYLCASSSQGQASFNEQFFGPGTRLTVL.

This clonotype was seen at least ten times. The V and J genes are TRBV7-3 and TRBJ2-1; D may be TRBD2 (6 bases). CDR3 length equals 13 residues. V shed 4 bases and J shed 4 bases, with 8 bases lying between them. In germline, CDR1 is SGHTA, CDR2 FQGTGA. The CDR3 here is CASSSAGYNEQFF. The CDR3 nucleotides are TGTGCCAGCAGCTCTGCGGGGTACAATGAGCAGTTCTTC.

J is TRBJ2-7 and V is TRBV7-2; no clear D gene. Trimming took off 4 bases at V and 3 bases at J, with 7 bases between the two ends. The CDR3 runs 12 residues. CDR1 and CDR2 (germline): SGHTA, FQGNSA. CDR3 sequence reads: CASSSLRYEQYF. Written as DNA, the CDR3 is TGTGCCAGCAGCTCCCTACGCTACGAGCAGTACTTC.

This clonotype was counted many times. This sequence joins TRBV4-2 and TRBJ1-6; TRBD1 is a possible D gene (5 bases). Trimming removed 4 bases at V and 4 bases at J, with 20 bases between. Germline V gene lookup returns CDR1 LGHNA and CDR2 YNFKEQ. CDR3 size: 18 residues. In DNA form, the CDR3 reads TGTGCCAGCAGCCCTGGAGGGCGGGGCCAAGGGTATAATTCACCCCTCCACTTT. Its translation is CASSPGGRGQGYNSPLHF.

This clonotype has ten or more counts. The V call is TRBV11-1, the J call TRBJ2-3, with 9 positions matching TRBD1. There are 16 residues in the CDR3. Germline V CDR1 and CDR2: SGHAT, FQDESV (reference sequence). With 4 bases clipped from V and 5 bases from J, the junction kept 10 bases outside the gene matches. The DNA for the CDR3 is TGTGCCAGCAGCTCGGGACAGGGTGTCGACGGAGATACGCAGTATTTT. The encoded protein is CASSSGQGVDGDTQYF.

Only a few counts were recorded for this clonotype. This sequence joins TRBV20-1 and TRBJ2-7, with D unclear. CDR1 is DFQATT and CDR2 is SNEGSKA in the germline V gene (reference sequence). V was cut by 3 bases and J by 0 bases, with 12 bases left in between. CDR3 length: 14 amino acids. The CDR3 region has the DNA TGCAGTGCTAGCCGTGACAAACCCTCCTACGAGCAGTACTTC. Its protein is CSASRDKPSYEQYF.

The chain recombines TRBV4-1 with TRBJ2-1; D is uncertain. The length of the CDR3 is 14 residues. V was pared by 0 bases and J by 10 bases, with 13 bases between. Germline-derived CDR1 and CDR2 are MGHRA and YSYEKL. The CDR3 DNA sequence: TGCGCCAGCAGCCAAGAGTGGTGGTCTAGGGAGCAGTTCTTC. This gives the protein CASSQEWWSREQFF.

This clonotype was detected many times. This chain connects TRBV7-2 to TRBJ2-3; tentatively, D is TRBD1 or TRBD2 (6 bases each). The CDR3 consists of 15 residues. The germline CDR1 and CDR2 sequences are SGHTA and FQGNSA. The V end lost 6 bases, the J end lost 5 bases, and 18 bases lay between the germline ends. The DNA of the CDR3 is TGTGCCAGCAGGGCAAGGGCGGAGGGGGGAGATACGCAGTATTTT. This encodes CASRARAEGGDTQYF.

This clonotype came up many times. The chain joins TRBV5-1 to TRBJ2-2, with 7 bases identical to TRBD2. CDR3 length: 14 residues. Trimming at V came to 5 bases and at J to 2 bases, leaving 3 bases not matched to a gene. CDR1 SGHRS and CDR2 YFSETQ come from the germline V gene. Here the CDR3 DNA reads TGCGCCAGCAGGGCTAGCGGTAACACCGGGGAGCTGTTTTTT. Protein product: CASRASGNTGELFF.

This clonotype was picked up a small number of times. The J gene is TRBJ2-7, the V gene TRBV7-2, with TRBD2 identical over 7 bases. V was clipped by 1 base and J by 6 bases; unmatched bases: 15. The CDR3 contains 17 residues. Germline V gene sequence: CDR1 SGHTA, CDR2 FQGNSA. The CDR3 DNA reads TGTGCCAGCAGCTTAGGGGCTCCCGGGACTACTCTGGGCGAGCAGTACTTC. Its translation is CASSLGAPGTTLGEQYF.

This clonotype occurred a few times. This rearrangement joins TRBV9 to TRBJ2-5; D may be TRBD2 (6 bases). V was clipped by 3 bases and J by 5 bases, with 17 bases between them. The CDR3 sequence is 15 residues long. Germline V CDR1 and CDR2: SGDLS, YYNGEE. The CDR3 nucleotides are TGTGCCAGCAGCGAAAAGTGGTTGGAGGGGGAGACCCAGTACTTC. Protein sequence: CASSEKWLEGETQYF. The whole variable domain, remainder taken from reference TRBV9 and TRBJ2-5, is DSGVTQTPKHLITATGQRVTLRCSPRSGDLSVYWYQQSLDQGLQFLIQYYNGEERAKGNILERFSAQQFPDLHSELNLSSLELGDSALYFCASSEKWLEGETQYFGPGTRLLVL.

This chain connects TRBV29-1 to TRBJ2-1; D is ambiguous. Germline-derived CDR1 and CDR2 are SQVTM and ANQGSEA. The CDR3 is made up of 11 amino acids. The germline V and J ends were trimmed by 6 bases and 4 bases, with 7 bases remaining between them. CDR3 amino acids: CSVLTYNEQFF. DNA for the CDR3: TGCAGCGTCCTAACGTACAATGAGCAGTTCTTC.